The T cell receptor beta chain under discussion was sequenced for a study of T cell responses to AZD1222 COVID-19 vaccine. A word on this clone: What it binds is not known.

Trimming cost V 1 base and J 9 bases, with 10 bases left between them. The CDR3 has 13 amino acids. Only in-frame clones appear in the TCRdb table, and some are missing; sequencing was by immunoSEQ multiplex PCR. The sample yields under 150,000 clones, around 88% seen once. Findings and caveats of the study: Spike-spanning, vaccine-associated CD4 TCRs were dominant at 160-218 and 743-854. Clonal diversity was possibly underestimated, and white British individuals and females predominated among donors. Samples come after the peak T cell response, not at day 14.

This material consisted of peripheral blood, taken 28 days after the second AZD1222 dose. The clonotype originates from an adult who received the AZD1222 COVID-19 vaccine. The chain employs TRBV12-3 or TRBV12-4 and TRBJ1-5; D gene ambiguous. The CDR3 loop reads CASSLGSGSPQHF. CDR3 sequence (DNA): TGTGCCAGCAGTTTAGGTTCGGGGTCGCCCCAGCATTTT.